Presented here are 30 T cell receptor beta chains from one specimen sequenced in a study of blood T cell repertoires in COVID-19. Produced via immunoSEQ multiplex PCR; TCRdb's table is partial and in-frame only. The sample has about 210,000 clones, approximately 91% seen once. The source material was peripheral blood. These receptor sequences come from a woman aged 40 to 50 with acute or convalescent COVID-19.

The V call is TRBV24-1, the J call TRBJ1-1; D ambiguous. In germline, CDR1 is KGHDR, CDR2 SFDVKD. CDR3 length equals 14 residues. Deletions cut 4 bases from V and 3 bases from J, with 11 bases between. For the CDR3, the DNA is TGTGCCACCAGTGAGAACACTGAGGACACTGAAGCTTTCTTT. This encodes CATSENTEDTEAFF.

The rearrangement links TRBV19 to TRBJ2-1; D unresolved. The V gene lost 5 bases and the J gene lost 8 bases, with 7 bases spanning the gap. From germline, CDR1 is LNHDA and CDR2 SQIVND (reference sequence). The CDR3 loop spans 11 amino acids. The CDR3 DNA reads as TGTGCCAGTAGTGCGGCCGATGAGCAGTTCTTC. Its translation is CASSAADEQFF.

This chain's CDR3 is CASSEYQGGVSEAFF. DNA of the CDR3: TGTGCCAGCAGTGAGTATCAGGGAGGCGTCTCTGAAGCTTTCTTT. This chain uses TRBV2 with TRBJ1-1, with D perhaps TRBD1 (5 bases). This CDR3 region has 15 residues. Trimming took 3 bases from V and 6 from J, leaving 17 bases between them. Germline V CDR1 and CDR2: SNHLY, FYNNEI.

The V call is TRBV4-1, the J call TRBJ1-1; D gene ambiguous. The CDR3 runs 15 residues. From germline, CDR1 is MGHRA and CDR2 YSYEKL. V was pared by 4 bases and J by 0 bases, with 12 bases between. The CDR3 loop is CASSLLGTLNTEAFF. CDR3 in DNA: TGCGCCAGCAGCCTACTAGGCACACTGAACACTGAAGCTTTCTTT.

The chain joins TRBV6-5 to TRBJ1-2, with D perhaps matching TRBD1 (5 bases). The CDR3 consists of 14 residues. Trimming pared 7 bases from V and 6 bases from J, leaving 18 bases between. Germline CDR1 reads MNHEY; CDR2 reads SVGAGI. The chain's CDR3 is CASTAMGGAHGYTF. The DNA of the CDR3 is TGTGCCAGCACGGCCATGGGTGGGGCGCATGGCTACACCTTC.

This chain uses TRBV5-6 with TRBJ1-2, with 10 bases matching TRBD1. V lost 0 bases to trimming and J lost 4 bases; unmatched junction nucleotides: 3. Germline V gives CDR1 SGHDT, CDR2 YYEEEE. The CDR3 consists of 15 residues. The CDR3 sequence: CASSLAGDRGYGYTF. DNA for the CDR3: TGTGCCAGCAGCTTGGCGGGGGACAGGGGCTATGGCTACACCTTC.

This CDR3 is CASSLGTGINTEAFF. DNA of the CDR3: TGTGCCAGCAGCTTAGGGACAGGGATCAACACTGAAGCTTTCTTT. The chain joins TRBV7-2 to TRBJ1-1, with TRBD1 matching over 8 bases. The CDR3 is made up of 15 amino acids. Losses at the gene ends were 1 base for V and 2 bases for J; bases not matched to a gene: 3. Germline CDR1 reads SGHTA; CDR2 reads FQGNSA.

This chain connects TRBV4-1 to TRBJ2-1; the D is unclear. The germline V and J ends were trimmed by 1 base and 2 bases, with 6 bases remaining between them. There are 14 residues in the CDR3. CDR1 is MGHRA and CDR2 is YSYEKL in the germline V gene. The CDR3 region is CASSQVGPYNEQFF. The CDR3 coding sequence is TGCGCCAGCAGCCAAGTGGGCCCCTACAATGAGCAGTTCTTC.

This clone was counted a single time. The J gene is TRBJ1-5, the V gene TRBV5-1; 7 bases fit TRBD1. The CDR3 is made up of 16 amino acids. V lost 0 bases, J lost 0 bases, and 3 bases stayed unmatched. Germline CDR1 and CDR2: SGHRS and YFSETQ. CDR3 sequence (DNA): TGCGCCAGCAGCTTGGAGGACAGGAATAGCAATCAGCCCCAGCATTTT. It yields the protein CASSLEDRNSNQPQHF.

The rearrangement uses TRBV6-5 and TRBJ2-3, with D possibly TRBD2 on 5 matching bases. Trimming cost V 5 bases and J 6 bases, with 15 bases left between them. This CDR3 region has 14 residues. CDR1 is MNHEY and CDR2 is SVGAGI in the germline V gene. The CDR3 DNA reads as TGTGCCAGCAGTCCGGACTTCCTAATGGATACGCAGTATTTT. Translation: CASSPDFLMDTQYF.

This chain joins TRBV29-1 and TRBJ2-1; 9 bases align to TRBD2. Per germline, CDR1 SQVTM and CDR2 ANQGSEA. The V and J ends lost 3 bases and 4 bases, in that order; junction bases with no gene match: 7. CDR3 size: 15 residues. CDR3 protein: CSVDKRGASYNEQFF. CDR3 nucleotide sequence: TGCAGCGTTGACAAGCGGGGGGCGAGTTACAATGAGCAGTTCTTC.

The genes are TRBV23-1 and TRBJ2-7; D is unclear. TRBV23-1 is sorted into the ORF group, with uncertain function. This CDR3 is built from 12 residues. The V and J ends lost 3 bases and 2 bases respectively, with 5 bases between them. CDR3 amino acids: CASSQLPYEQYV. The CDR3 DNA follows: TGCGCCAGCAGTCAGCTACCCTACGAGCAGTACGTC.

This clone was picked up one time. The chain links TRBV6-5 to TRBJ1-1, with 7 bases identical to TRBD1. Losses at the gene ends were 4 bases for V and 1 base for J; bases not matched to a gene: 3. CDR1 and CDR2 from the germline V gene are MNHEY and SVGAGI. This CDR3 spans 14 amino acids. CDR3 in amino acids: CASSLTGPNTEAFF. In DNA, the CDR3 is TGTGCCAGCAGTTTGACAGGGCCGAACACTGAAGCTTTCTTT.

The DNA of the CDR3 is TGCGCCAGCAGCTTGACAGGGAGCAATCAGCCCCAGCATTTT. It yields the protein CASSLTGSNQPQHF. The rearrangement uses TRBV5-1 and TRBJ1-5; maybe TRBD1 (6 bases). Germline CDR1 is SGHRS and CDR2 is YFSETQ. Trimming cost V 1 base and J 1 base, with 6 bases left between them. The CDR3 is 14 amino acids.

V usage is TRBV24-1 and J usage is TRBJ2-2, with D possibly matching TRBD2 (5 bases). Germline V gene sequence: CDR1 KGHDR, CDR2 SFDVKD. The V and J ends lost 1 base and 1 base respectively, with 15 bases between them. The length of the CDR3 is 18 residues. In nucleotides, the CDR3 is TGTGCCACCAGTGATTTCGGTGTGAGGACTGGGAACACCGGGGAGCTGTTTTTT. Translating it yields CATSDFGVRTGNTGELFF.

The V gene is TRBV6-1, the J gene TRBJ1-5; D is perhaps TRBD1 (5 bases). Germline loops: CDR1 MNHNS, CDR2 SASEGT. V shed 1 base and J shed 9 bases, with 13 bases lying between them. The CDR3 extends over 14 amino acids. DNA for the CDR3: TGTGCCAGCAGTGAAGGCACCCAGGGTCGGCCCCAGCATTTT. Protein: CASSEGTQGRPQHF.

The V gene is TRBV18, the J gene TRBJ1-4; TRBD1 is a possible D gene (6 bases). The V end lost 3 bases, the J end lost 0 bases, and 14 bases lay between the germline ends. The CDR3 has 17 residues. Germline CDR1 is KGHSH and CDR2 is LQKENI. The CDR3 DNA sequence: TGTGCCAGCTCACCTCGGGGCAGGGGTGCAACTAATGAAAAACTGTTTTTT. It encodes CASSPRGRGATNEKLFF.

The chain has TRBV5-6 and TRBJ2-5; 9 bases are shared with TRBD1. CDR1 SGHDT and CDR2 YYEEEE come from the germline V gene. CDR3 length: 15 amino acids. The ends lost 4 bases at V and 4 bases at J; junction bases unmatched: 8. In DNA form, the CDR3 reads TGTGCCAGCAGCATGGGACAGGGTACGGGAGAGACCCAGTACTTC. This encodes CASSMGQGTGETQYF. Filled out from reference TRBV5-6 and TRBJ2-5, the complete variable domain reads DAGVTQSPTHLIKTRGQQVTLRCSPKSGHDTVSWYQQALGQGPQFIFQYYEEEERQRGNFPDRFSGHQFPNYSSELNVNALLLGDSALYLCASSMGQGTGETQYFGPGTRLLVL.

The chain links TRBV5-4 to TRBJ1-3; D is unresolved. V lost 5 bases, J lost 0 bases, and 15 bases lay in between. This CDR3 region has 16 residues. CDR1 is SGHNT, CDR2 YYREEE, per germline (reference sequence). Written as DNA, the CDR3 is TGTGCCAGCAGAGATTCGGAGGGAGTCTCTGGAAACACCATATATTTT. Protein sequence: CASRDSEGVSGNTIYF.

The J gene is TRBJ1-1, the V gene TRBV13, with D unresolved. Germline assignment: CDR1 PRHDT and CDR2 FYEKMQ (reference sequence). V was trimmed by 3 bases and J by 5 bases, leaving 16 bases between them. The CDR3 extends over 15 amino acids. CDR3 sequence: CASSLSPGLGTEAFF. In DNA, the CDR3 is TGTGCCAGCAGCTTGAGTCCAGGCTTGGGTACTGAAGCTTTCTTT. Full variable domain (missing parts from reference TRBV13 and TRBJ1-1): AAGVIQSPRHLIKEKRETATLKCYPIPRHDTVYWYQQGPGQDPQFLISFYEKMQSDKGSIPDRFSAQQFSDYHSELNMSSLELGDSALYFCASSLSPGLGTEAFFGQGTRLTVV.

This rearrangement joins TRBV24-1 to TRBJ2-3, with 8 bases that match TRBD1. This CDR3 contains 12 residues. Germline V gene sequence: CDR1 KGHDR, CDR2 SFDVKD. The V and J ends lost 11 bases and 5 bases, in that order; junction bases with no gene match: 5. CDR3 residues: CAIAGGEDTQYF. The CDR3 DNA follows: TGTGCCATCGCAGGGGGCGAAGATACGCAGTATTTT.

The chain has TRBV5-1 and TRBJ2-1, with a weak D call TRBD2 (7 bases). There are 16 residues in the CDR3. With 0 bases removed from V and 3 bases from J, the gap between germline ends came to 13 bases. Germline V lookup: CDR1 SGHRS, CDR2 YFSETQ. The CDR3 nucleotides read TGCGCCAGCAGCTTGGTGGCGGGGGCCGTCTACAATGAGCAGTTCTTC. The encoded protein is CASSLVAGAVYNEQFF.

V and J are TRBV20-1 and TRBJ2-1; no reliable D call. The germline V and J ends were trimmed by 6 bases and 3 bases, with 6 bases remaining between them. Germline CDR1 reads DFQATT; CDR2 reads SNEGSKA (reference sequence). CDR3 length equals 11 residues. CDR3 in DNA: TGCAGTGCGCCAGACTACAATGAGCAGTTCTTC. It translates to CSAPDYNEQFF.

The DNA of the CDR3 is TGTGCCAGCAGTCCCAGGAATTCCTATAATTCACCCCTCCACTTT. Translating it yields CASSPRNSYNSPLHF. The chain recombines TRBV7-2 with TRBJ1-6; D unclear. The length of the CDR3 is 15 residues. Trimming pared 6 bases from V and 1 base from J, leaving 10 bases between. Germline V gives CDR1 SGHTA, CDR2 FQGNSA.

The chain uses TRBV5-4 and TRBJ1-2; D gene unclear. The V end lost 7 bases, the J end lost 3 bases, and 13 bases lay between the germline ends. Germline CDR1 reads SGHNT; CDR2 reads YYREEE (reference sequence). The length of the CDR3 is 13 residues. The CDR3 bases are TGTGCCAGCTCAATCGGCGGATACTATGGCTACACCTTC. Translation gives CASSIGGYYGYTF.

The chain employs TRBV9 and TRBJ1-2; D unclear. Germline values: CDR1 SGDLS, CDR2 YYNGEE. Trimming pared 0 bases from V and 8 bases from J, leaving 11 bases between. The CDR3 has 13 residues. Here the CDR3 reads CASSVVGPGGYTF. In DNA, the CDR3 is TGTGCCAGCAGCGTAGTAGGGCCGGGGGGCTACACCTTC.

This clone was observed a few times. The rearrangement links TRBV24-1 to TRBJ1-1; 7 bases are shared with TRBD1. CDR1 is KGHDR and CDR2 is SFDVKD in the germline V gene. The CDR3 is made up of 13 amino acids. V was clipped by 5 bases and J by 11 bases; unmatched bases: 10. The CDR3 DNA follows: TGTGCCACCAGTGCCAGGGACAGACAGGAGGCTTTCTTT. Its translation: CATSARDRQEAFF.

DNA for the CDR3: TGTGCCAGCACCATACCGGGTAGCAATCAGCCCCAGCATTTT. Protein sequence: CASTIPGSNQPQHF. The chain couples TRBV6-5 to TRBJ1-5; D gene unclear. The germline gives CDR1 MNHEY, CDR2 SVGAGI. V was clipped by 7 bases and J by 0 bases, with 10 bases between them. The CDR3 totals 14 residues.

In this sample, this clone turned up once. The genes are TRBV21-1 and TRBJ2-7; TRBD1 reflects the table's D call only, with no check against the DNA. TRBV21-1 is a listed pseudogene. This CDR3 region has 20 residues. DNA for the CDR3: TGTGCCAGCAGCAAACGCCGGGGACAGGGGCTACTCTTAAACTCCTACGAGCAGTACGTC. As protein: CASSKRRGQGLLLNSYEQYV.

This clone came up a few times. The J gene is TRBJ1-3, the V gene TRBV6-1, with 7 bases identical to TRBD1. V gave up 0 bases and J gave up 3 bases; unmatched junction bases: 2. CDR3 size: 15 residues. Germline V gene lookup returns CDR1 MNHNS and CDR2 SASEGT. The CDR3 sequence: CASSEASGGGNTIYF. Here the CDR3 DNA reads TGTGCCAGCAGTGAAGCATCAGGGGGTGGAAACACCATATATTTT.